The clone carrying this TCR beta chain was observed a single time. Antigen unknown. The data were produced by immunoSEQ multiplex PCR, yet TCRdb's version contains in-frame clones alone and is incomplete. The sample consists of 90,000 to 110,000 clones, about 89% of them appearing once. The data are from a study of T cell responses to AZD1222 COVID-19 vaccine. Findings of the study overall: Only a handful of AZD1222 recipients were seropositive at baseline. Possibly, clonal diversity was underestimated; donors were largely white British and included more females.

J was trimmed by 9 bases and V by 7 bases; bases with no gene match: 5. Germline CDR1 reads MNHEY; CDR2 reads SVGEGT. This CDR3 has 12 residues. This TCR was recovered from an adult in good health. The gene calls are TRBV6-2 or TRBV6-3 and TRBJ2-1; 8 bases are shared with TRBD2. The material sequenced was peripheral blood, taken on day 0 of AZD1222 vaccination. CDR3 coding DNA: TGTGCCAGCACCCCCCGGGGGGGTGAGCAGTTCTTC. This codes for CASTPRGGEQFF.